Below are 19 T cell receptor beta chains sequenced from a single sample in a study of blood T cells in healthy people across ages. Together with a sample-barcoded 5' primer, a J-beta primer mix was included in a second PCR lasting about 6 to 11 cycles. TCRdb itself ran the 5' RACE reads through MiXCR, one entry per CDR3 protein. The sample includes about 810,000 distinct CDR3 sequences, about 34% seen only once; the top ten take 10% to 15%. The sequenced material came from blood. The source is a man between 18 and 29 years old in good health.

The chain links TRBV4-1 to TRBJ2-1; TRBD1 is a possible D gene (5 bases). This CDR3 is built from 14 residues. Trimming removed 1 base from V and 13 bases from J, with 17 bases in between. The V gene's germline CDR1 is MGHRA and CDR2 YSYEKL. The chain's CDR3 is CASSQGQGVGLQFF. The CDR3 DNA follows: TGCGCCAGCAGCCAAGGACAAGGGGTGGGTTTACAGTTCTTC.

The rearrangement joins TRBV13 to TRBJ2-2; 9 bases map to TRBD1. Germline V gene sequence: CDR1 PRHDT, CDR2 FYEKMQ (reference sequence). Trimming cost V 5 bases and J 3 bases; bases outside gene matches: 4. CDR3 length: 15 amino acids. As DNA, the CDR3 is TGTGCCAGCAGCCCCCGACAGGGGGACACCGGGGAGCTGTTTTTT. This codes for CASSPRQGDTGELFF.

This clonotype was recorded a few times. The chain links TRBV6-6 to TRBJ1-5; D possibly corresponds to TRBD1 (5 bases). Germline V gene lookup returns CDR1 MNHNY and CDR2 SVGAGI (reference sequence). V dropped 2 bases and J dropped 4 bases, with 18 bases sitting between them. The CDR3 totals 17 residues. Written as DNA, the CDR3 is TGTGCCAGCAGTTACGAACGGGAGGGGTCGTTAAATCAGCCCCAGCATTTT. Its protein is CASSYEREGSLNQPQHF.

This clonotype has only a few counts. V usage is TRBV3-1 and J usage is TRBJ1-1; the D is unclear. This CDR3 region has 13 residues. Germline CDR1 is LGHDT and CDR2 is YNNKEL (reference sequence). V dropped 0 bases and J dropped 11 bases, with 13 bases sitting between them. The CDR3 sequence: CASSQDTPLLAFF. The CDR3 DNA reads TGTGCCAGCAGCCAAGATACTCCCCTACTGGCTTTCTTT.

This clonotype has at least ten counts. V usage is TRBV3-1 and J usage is TRBJ2-3; possibly TRBD1 or TRBD2 for D (5 bases each). The CDR3 is 13 amino acids. V dropped 8 bases and J dropped 3 bases, with 12 bases sitting between them. The V gene's germline CDR1 is LGHDT and CDR2 YNNKEL (reference sequence). CDR3 in amino acids: CASSWGLTDTQYF. Here the CDR3 DNA reads TGTGCCAGCTCCTGGGGGTTGACAGATACGCAGTATTTT.

This clonotype was counted once. The V and J genes are TRBV4-3 and TRBJ2-7; 7 bases line up with TRBD2. CDR1 is LGHNA and CDR2 is YSLEER in the germline V gene. V dropped 6 bases and J dropped 7; count of bases not matched to a gene: 24. CDR3 length: 18 residues. CDR3 nucleotide sequence: TGCGCCAGCAGTCACCCGCTCCGGGGGGAGATGGGTCGGAATGAGCAGTACTTC. Translating it yields CASSHPLRGEMGRNEQYF.

The chain employs TRBV12-3 or TRBV12-4 and TRBJ2-3; D is possibly TRBD1 (6 bases). V dropped 4 bases and J dropped 4 bases, with 12 bases sitting between them. The CDR3 is 14 residues long. The CDR3, as DNA: TGTGCCAGCAGTTCTGGACAGTCCCCAGATACGCAGTATTTT. Translating it yields CASSSGQSPDTQYF.

This chain links TRBV14 with TRBJ1-6; D unresolved. The CDR3 runs 13 residues. CDR1 and CDR2 (germline): SGHDN, FVKESK. Deletions cut 4 bases from V and 7 bases from J, with 8 bases between. DNA for the CDR3: TGTGCCAGCAGCCTAGCTGGGAATTCACCCCTCCACTTT. Translated: CASSLAGNSPLHF. The full variable domain, with the rest looked up from reference TRBV14 and TRBJ1-6, is EAGVTQFPSHSVIEKGQTVTLRCDPISGHDNLYWYRRVMGKEIKFLLHFVKESKQDESGMPNNRFLAERTGGTYSTLKVQPAELEDSGVYFCASSLAGNSPLHFGNGTRLTVT.

This clonotype was counted a few times. V is TRBV7-9 and J is TRBJ1-1; no clear D. CDR3 size: 14 residues. The germline V gene has CDR1 SEHNR and CDR2 FQNEAQ (reference sequence). Trimming took 2 bases from V and 4 from J, leaving 11 bases between them. Here the CDR3 DNA reads TGTGCCAGCAGCTTAAAGGCACCGGGCACTGAAGCTTTCTTT. Its translation is CASSLKAPGTEAFF.

Only a few counts were recorded for this clonotype. The rearrangement links TRBV5-1 to TRBJ1-1; 12 bases fit TRBD1. V trimming: 0 bases; J trimming: 0 bases; junction bases outside the gene matches: 3. Germline V gene sequence: CDR1 SGHRS, CDR2 YFSETQ. The CDR3 has 17 residues. CDR3 sequence (DNA): TGCGCCAGCAGCTTGGGGCGGGACAGGGGGCTGAACACTGAAGCTTTCTTT. This sequence encodes CASSLGRDRGLNTEAFF.

This clonotype was seen only a few times. DNA of the CDR3: TGCAGTGCTAGAGACCAAAAAGGATCCTACGAGCAGTACTTC. Its protein is CSARDQKGSYEQYF. The chain recombines TRBV20-1 with TRBJ2-7; the D is unclear. V was trimmed by 0 bases and J by 1 base, leaving 10 bases between them. Germline V gene sequence: CDR1 DFQATT, CDR2 SNEGSKA (reference sequence). There are 14 residues in the CDR3.

In DNA form, the CDR3 reads TGCAGTCGGACTAGCGGAAACAATGAGCAGTTCTTC. Its translation is CSRTSGNNEQFF. The J gene is TRBJ2-1, the V gene TRBV20-1; 10 positions match TRBD2. Germline V gives CDR1 DFQATT, CDR2 SNEGSKA (reference sequence). This CDR3 has 12 residues. V dropped 8 bases and J dropped 5; count of bases not matched to a gene: 3.

About this clonotype: At one end the junction does not follow the germline gene, possibly because of a read error. The chain uses TRBV12-3 or TRBV12-4 and TRBJ1-5, with D perhaps TRBD1 (5 bases). CDR3 length: 13 residues. CDR3 sequence: CASSWGDGQPQPF. CDR3 nucleotides: TGTGCCAGCAGTTGGGGGGACGGTCAGCCCCAGCCTTTT.

There are many counts of this clonotype. The rearrangement uses TRBV20-1 and TRBJ1-1; 7 bases line up with TRBD1. The CDR3 length is 15 residues. The germline gives CDR1 DFQATT, CDR2 SNEGSKA (reference sequence). J gave up 1 base and V 5 bases, and 10 bases lay outside the gene matches. The CDR3 DNA sequence: TGCAGTGCTCCAGACAGGGATGGGTCGAACACTGAAGCTTTCTTT. Translation: CSAPDRDGSNTEAFF.

This chain connects TRBV10-3 to TRBJ1-2; D not certain. The CDR3 loop spans 15 amino acids. CDR1 and CDR2 (germline): ENHRY, SYGVKD. V lost 0 bases and J 4 bases, leaving 12 bases between the germline ends. The CDR3 loop reads CAISESDGPCYGYTF. CDR3 DNA: TGTGCCATCAGTGAGTCCGACGGTCCATGCTATGGCTACACCTTC.

This clonotype has ten or more counts. The chain links TRBV20-1 to TRBJ1-2, with D perhaps TRBD1 (5 bases). Trimming took 5 bases from V and 6 from J, leaving 19 bases between them. The CDR3 spans 14 residues. The germline CDR1 and CDR2 sequences are DFQATT and SNEGSKA (reference sequence). The CDR3 sequence is CSAGGDGTLDGYTF. The CDR3, as DNA: TGCAGTGCTGGAGGGGACGGGACTCTGGATGGCTACACCTTC.

CDR3: CASSYRQGVYEQYF. The CDR3 nucleotides read TGTGCCAGCAGTTACCGGCAGGGGGTCTACGAGCAGTACTTC. The chain links TRBV6-5 to TRBJ2-4; the match to TRBD1 covers 7 bases. The DNA end is a closer match to TRBJ2-7, so the J assignment may be wrong. CDR3 length: 14 amino acids. Looked up from germline, CDR1 is MNHEY and CDR2 is SVGAGI.

This clonotype turned up a few times. The V call is TRBV7-2, the J call TRBJ2-3; TRBD1 is a possible D gene (6 bases). This CDR3 comprises 14 residues. The V gene lost 2 bases and the J gene lost 13 bases, with 19 bases spanning the gap. Germline V gene sequence: CDR1 SGHTA, CDR2 FQGNSA. The CDR3 sequence: CASSLLHRDTSKYF. DNA for the CDR3: TGTGCCAGCAGCTTACTGCACCGGGACACCTCGAAGTATTTT.

This clonotype appeared a few times. The J gene is TRBJ2-1, the V gene TRBV7-2; D might be TRBD1 (6 bases). The closer fit of TRBJ2-7 to the DNA end suggests the J call may be wrong. The CDR3 is made up of 15 amino acids. Germline lookup yields CDR1 SGHTA and CDR2 FQGNSA. In nucleotides, the CDR3 is TGTGCCAGCAGCTTAATGACAGGCTACTACAATGAGCAGTACTTC. This gives the protein CASSLMTGYYNEQYF.